This TCR beta chain was observed in a study of T cell repertoires in cytomegalovirus infection. CDR1 and CDR2 (germline): MNHEY, SMNVEV (reference sequence). This CDR3 is 11 amino acids long. V was pared by 4 bases and J by 9 bases, with 7 bases between. TCRdb re-called the reads with MiXCR, one entry per CDR3 protein. This table has 200,000 to 250,000 distinct CDR3 sequences, around 35% appearing once. Study-level results: Accumulated public TCR beta family frequency recognized individuals carrying CMV together with the relevant HLA. HLA-C-restricted CMV clonotypes gave the most frequent clonotype in two of eight donors.

This clonotype was seen at least ten times. Its antigen remains unknown. This TCR was sampled from a human donor in good health (CMV status not recorded). Some clones in this sample may be carry-over from other donors' samples. The chain links TRBV27 to TRBJ2-1, with D possibly being TRBD1 or TRBD2 (5 bases each). Sample: CD8+ T cells from cultured PBMCs, taken from culture after CMV antigen stimulation. The CDR3: CASSWGSEQFF. CDR3 sequence (DNA): TGTGCCAGCAGTTGGGGGAGTGAGCAGTTCTTC.